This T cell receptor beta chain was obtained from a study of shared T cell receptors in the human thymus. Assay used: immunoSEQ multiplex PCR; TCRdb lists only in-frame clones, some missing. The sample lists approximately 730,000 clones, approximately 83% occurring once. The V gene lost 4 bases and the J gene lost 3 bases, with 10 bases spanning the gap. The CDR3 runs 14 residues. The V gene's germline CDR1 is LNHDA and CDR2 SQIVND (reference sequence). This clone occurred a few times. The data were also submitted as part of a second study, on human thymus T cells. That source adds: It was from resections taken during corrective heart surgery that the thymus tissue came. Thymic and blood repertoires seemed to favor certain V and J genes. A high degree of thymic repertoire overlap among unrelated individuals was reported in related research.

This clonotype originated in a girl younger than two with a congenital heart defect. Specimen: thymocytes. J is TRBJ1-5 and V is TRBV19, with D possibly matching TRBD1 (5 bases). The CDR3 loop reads CASSTRQHNQPQHF. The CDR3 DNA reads TGTGCCAGTAGTACTCGACAGCACAATCAGCCCCAGCATTTT.